This T cell receptor beta chain was recovered during a study of blood T cell repertoires in COVID-19 (TCRdb year 2020). With respect to the entire study: Collaborator samples came from the United States, Italy and Spain and covered acute and convalescent phases of COVID-19. Samples were obtained from the ongoing ImmuneRACE study (first 160 participants) and from 1,200 or so subjects provided by 6 global collaborators. The prospective study material was composed of cDNA or gDNA derived from T cells, B-cell-depleted T cells, or PBMCs. Where available, HLA class I and class II types were obtained from metadata supplied by the sample provider rather than from assay-based typing. Nearly every sample came with metadata listing a de-identified subject ID, COVID-19 status, age in years and sex. The dataset comprised deeply sampled blood TCRbeta repertoires from subjects exposed to, actively infected with, or recovered from COVID-19. The repertoires were released in a freely available public database intended as a resource for research on the immune response to SARS-CoV-2.

The study at large found these results: The quantity of clinical and demographic metadata differed by source and by participant and was supplied without curation.

Enrolling through a virtual design, the prospective study's participants ranged in age from roughly 18 to 89 years and lived across roughly 23 United States geographic areas. To assign participants to cohorts, the prospective study relied on clinical history that participants themselves reported in a screening survey and a study questionnaire. Mobile phlebotomists in the prospective study collected whole blood, serum and a nasopharyngeal or oropharyngeal swab from every participant. Additional blood draws and questionnaires over a roughly two-month period could optionally be provided by prospective study participants. Before DNA extraction, blood samples from the prospective study were shipped at room temperature or frozen. Turning to this clone: Its antigen is still unknown. Per-base qualities were not stored, and no clone one base away is much larger. The same CDR3 can be traced to other DNA sequences in this sample.

Germline trimming: 4 bases from V, 5 bases from J; junction bases outside gene matches: 4. The CDR3, from cysteine to phenylalanine, totals 14 residues. Kept here is only the CDR3 DNA, which spans 42 bases and is read in frame from base 1. According to the germline V gene, CDR1 reads SQVTM and CDR2 reads ANQGSEA. TCRbeta CDR3 regions were amplified from genomic DNA by means of the immunoSEQ Assay, a bias-controlled multiplex PCR. The original methods were these. Within the assay, amplification of reference gene primers was used to estimate how many nucleated cells each sample contained. To quantify the absolute abundance of each unique TCRbeta CDR3 rearrangement, sequence reads were collapsed and filtered. For each sample, productive Simpson clonality was calculated as the square root of Simpson's diversity index over productive rearrangements. TCRdb carries this immuneACCESS record with in-frame sequences only. Its versions omit some clonotypes, under half of them owing to an unresolved V gene in the studies checked, with the rest unexplained. The V and J calls and the clone size are those of that table, but D and trimming were determined from the DNA. Across this sample there are 300,000 to 350,000 clones, with around 90% seen only once. 3.5% to 4.5% of the sample lies in the top ten.

This TCR came from a woman between 18 and 29 years old with acute COVID-19. The source material was PBMCs or T cells enriched from blood (not recorded which). The chain couples TRBV29-1 to TRBJ2-2; the junction holds 10 bases that match TRBD1. The nucleotides are TGCAGCGTTGCTGGGACAGGGGCTACCGGGGAGCTGTTTTTT. It codes for CSVAGTGATGELFF.